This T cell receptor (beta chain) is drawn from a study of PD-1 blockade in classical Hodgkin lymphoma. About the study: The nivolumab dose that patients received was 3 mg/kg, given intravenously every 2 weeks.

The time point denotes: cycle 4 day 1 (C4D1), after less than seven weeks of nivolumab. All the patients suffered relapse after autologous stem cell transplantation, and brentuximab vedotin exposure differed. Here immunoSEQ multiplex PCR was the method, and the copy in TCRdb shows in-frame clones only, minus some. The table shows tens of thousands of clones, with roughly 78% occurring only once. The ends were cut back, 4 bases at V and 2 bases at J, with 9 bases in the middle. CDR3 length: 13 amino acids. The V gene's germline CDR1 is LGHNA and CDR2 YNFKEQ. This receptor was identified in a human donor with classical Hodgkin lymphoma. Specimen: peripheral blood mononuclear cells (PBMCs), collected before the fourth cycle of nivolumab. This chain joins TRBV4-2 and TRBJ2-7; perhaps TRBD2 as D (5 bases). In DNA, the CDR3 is TGTGCCAGCAGCCGAGGGAACCCCTACGAGCAGTACTTC. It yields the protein CASSRGNPYEQYF.